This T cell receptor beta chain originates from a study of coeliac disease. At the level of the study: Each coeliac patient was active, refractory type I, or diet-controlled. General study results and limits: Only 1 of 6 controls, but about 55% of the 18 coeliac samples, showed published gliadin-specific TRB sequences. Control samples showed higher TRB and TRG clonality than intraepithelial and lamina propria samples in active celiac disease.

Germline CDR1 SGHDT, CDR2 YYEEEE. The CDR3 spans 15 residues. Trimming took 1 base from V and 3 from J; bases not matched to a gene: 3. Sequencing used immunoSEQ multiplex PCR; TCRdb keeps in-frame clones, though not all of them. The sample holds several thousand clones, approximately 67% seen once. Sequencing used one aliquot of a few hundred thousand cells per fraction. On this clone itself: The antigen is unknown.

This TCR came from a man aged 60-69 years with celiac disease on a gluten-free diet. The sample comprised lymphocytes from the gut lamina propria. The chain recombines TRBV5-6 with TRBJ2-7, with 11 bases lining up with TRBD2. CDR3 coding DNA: TGTGCCAGCAGCTTGAGACTAGCGGGGATCTACGAGCAGTACTTC. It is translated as CASSLRLAGIYEQYF.